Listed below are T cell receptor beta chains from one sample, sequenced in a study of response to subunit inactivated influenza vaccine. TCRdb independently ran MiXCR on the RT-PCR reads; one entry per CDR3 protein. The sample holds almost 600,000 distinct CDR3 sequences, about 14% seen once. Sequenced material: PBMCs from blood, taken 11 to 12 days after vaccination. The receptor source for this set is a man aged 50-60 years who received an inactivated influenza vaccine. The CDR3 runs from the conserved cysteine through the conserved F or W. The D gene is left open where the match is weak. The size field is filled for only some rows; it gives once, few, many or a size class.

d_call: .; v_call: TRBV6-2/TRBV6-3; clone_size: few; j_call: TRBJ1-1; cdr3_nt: TGTGCCAGCAGTTTCCCCCAGATGAACACTGAAGCTTTCTTT; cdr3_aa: CASSFPQMNTEAFF
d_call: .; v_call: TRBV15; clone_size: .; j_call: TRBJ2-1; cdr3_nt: TGTGCCACCAGCAGAGGGTCTCCGGGTTACAATGAGCAGTTCTTC; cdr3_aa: CATSRGSPGYNEQFF
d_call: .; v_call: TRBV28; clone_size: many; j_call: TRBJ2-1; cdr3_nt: TGTGCCAGCCTGGGGAGAGGACACAATGAGCAGTTCTTC; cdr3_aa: CASLGRGHNEQFF
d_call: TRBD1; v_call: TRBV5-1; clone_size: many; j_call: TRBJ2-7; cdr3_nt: TGCGCCAGCAGCTTGAAGGGACAGGGGGCCTCCGAGCAGTACTTC; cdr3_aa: CASSLKGQGASEQYF
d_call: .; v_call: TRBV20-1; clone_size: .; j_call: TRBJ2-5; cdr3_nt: TGCAGTGCTATCCTATTGCCGGGTCGGGGCCTAGAGACCCAGTACTTC; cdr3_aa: CSAILLPGRGLETQYF
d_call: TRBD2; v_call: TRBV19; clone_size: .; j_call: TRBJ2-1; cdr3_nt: TGTGCCAGTAGCTGGACTAGTGGGAGTGAGCAGTTCTTC; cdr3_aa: CASSWTSGSEQFF
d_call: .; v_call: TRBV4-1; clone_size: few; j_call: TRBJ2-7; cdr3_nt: TGCGCCAGCAGCCAATACCATACTCTGGTTTCGAGGGAGCAGTACTTC; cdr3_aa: CASSQYHTLVSREQYF
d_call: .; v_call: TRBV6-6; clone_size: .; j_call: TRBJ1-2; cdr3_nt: TGTGCCAGCTACCTCTATGGCTACACCTTC; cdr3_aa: CASYLYGYTF
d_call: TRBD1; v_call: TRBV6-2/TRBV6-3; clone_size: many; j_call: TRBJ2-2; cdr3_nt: TGTGCCAGCAGTTACGGACAGGAATCGAACACCGGGGAGCTGTTTTTT; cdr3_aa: CASSYGQESNTGELFF
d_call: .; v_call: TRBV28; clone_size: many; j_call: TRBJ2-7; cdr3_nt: TGTGCCAGCAGTTTATTCTCTGGGCGAAAACTAACCTACGAGCAGTACTTC; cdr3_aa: CASSLFSGRKLTYEQYF
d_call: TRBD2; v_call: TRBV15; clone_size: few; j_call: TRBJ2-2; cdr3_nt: TGTGCCACCAGCAGAGGACTAGCGGGGTTTACCGGGGAGCTGTTTTTT; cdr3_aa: CATSRGLAGFTGELFF
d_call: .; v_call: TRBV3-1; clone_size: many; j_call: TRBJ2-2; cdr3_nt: TGTGCCAGCAGCCCCCGCGAGGGAGGTGGCGGGGAGCTGTTTTTT; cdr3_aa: CASSPREGGGGELFF
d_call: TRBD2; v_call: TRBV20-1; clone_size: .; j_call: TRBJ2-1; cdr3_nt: TGCGGTGTCCCCGGGACTAGCGGGGGGGCGGGGGAGCAGTTCTTC; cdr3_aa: CGVPGTSGGAGEQFF
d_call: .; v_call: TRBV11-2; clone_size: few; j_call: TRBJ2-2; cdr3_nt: TGTGCCAGCAGCAAAGGACAGTTACTGAAAGCGAACACCGGGGAGCTGTTTTTT; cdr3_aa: CASSKGQLLKANTGELFF
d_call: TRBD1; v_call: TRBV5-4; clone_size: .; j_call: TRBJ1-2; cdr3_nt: TGTGCCAGCAGCTTGCCAGGGGGCGGCTATGGCTACACCTTC; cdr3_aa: CASSLPGGGYGYTF
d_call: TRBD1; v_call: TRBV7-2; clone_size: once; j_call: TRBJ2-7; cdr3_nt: TGTGCCAGCAGCTTAGGGGACAGGGGAGGCTACGAGCAGTACTTC; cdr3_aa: CASSLGDRGGYEQYF
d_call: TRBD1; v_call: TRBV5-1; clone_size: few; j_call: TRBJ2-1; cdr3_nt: TGCGCCAGCAGCGGGACAGGATACAATGAGCAGTTCTTC; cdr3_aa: CASSGTGYNEQFF
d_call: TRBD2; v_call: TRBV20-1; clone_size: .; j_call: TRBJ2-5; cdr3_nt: TGCAGTGCTAGGAGACGTACCGGGACTAGCGGGGGGGTCGAGACCCAGTACTTC; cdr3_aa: CSARRRTGTSGGVETQYF
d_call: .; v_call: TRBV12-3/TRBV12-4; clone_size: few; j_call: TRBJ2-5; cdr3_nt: TGTGCCAGCAGCCCCGAAGGGTTAATTGAGACCCAGTACTTC; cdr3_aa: CASSPEGLIETQYF
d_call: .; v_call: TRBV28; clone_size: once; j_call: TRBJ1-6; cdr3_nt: TGTGCCAGCTGGAACACCATAAGTAATTCACCCCTCCACTTT; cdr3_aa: CASWNTISNSPLHF
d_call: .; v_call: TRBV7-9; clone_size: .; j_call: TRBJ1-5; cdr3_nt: TGTGCCAGCAGCCCATCGGGGGGCGAGCCCCAGCATTTT; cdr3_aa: CASSPSGGEPQHF
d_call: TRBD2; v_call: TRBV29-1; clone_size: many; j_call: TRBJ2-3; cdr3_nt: TGCAGCGTGGCAAAACTAGCGGGATTTACGGATACGCAGTATTTT; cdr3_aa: CSVAKLAGFTDTQYF
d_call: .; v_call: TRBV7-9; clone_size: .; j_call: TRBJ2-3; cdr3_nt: TGTGCCAGCAGCTTAGTGCAGGGGCTCCTTGGCGATACGCAGTATTTT; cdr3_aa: CASSLVQGLLGDTQYF
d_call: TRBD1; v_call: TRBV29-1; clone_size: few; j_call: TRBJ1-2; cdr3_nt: TGCAGCGTTGAAGGGGCAGGGGGAGGCAGCTATGGCTACACCTTC; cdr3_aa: CSVEGAGGGSYGYTF
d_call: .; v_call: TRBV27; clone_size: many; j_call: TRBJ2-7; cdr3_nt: TGCGCCAGCAGCTTGGGACCATCCTACGAGCAGTACTTC; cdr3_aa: CASSLGPSYEQYF
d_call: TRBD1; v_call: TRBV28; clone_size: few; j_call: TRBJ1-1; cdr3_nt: TGTGCCAGCAGACCCGCGGGACAGGTGGATGCTTTCTTT; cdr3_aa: CASRPAGQVDAFF
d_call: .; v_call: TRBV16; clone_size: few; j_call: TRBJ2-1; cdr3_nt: TGTGCCAGCAGCCAACAGGGTCAGCAGTTCTTC; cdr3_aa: CASSQQGQQFF
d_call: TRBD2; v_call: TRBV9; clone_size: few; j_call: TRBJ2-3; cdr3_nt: TGTGCCAGCAGCGTTTCAAAACTAGCGGGAGAACTAGATACGCAGTATTTT; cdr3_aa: CASSVSKLAGELDTQYF
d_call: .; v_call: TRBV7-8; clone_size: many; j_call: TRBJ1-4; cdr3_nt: TGTGCCAGCAGCTTAGATTTGGTGTCCCGACCGGGAAAACTGTTTTTT; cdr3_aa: CASSLDLVSRPGKLFF
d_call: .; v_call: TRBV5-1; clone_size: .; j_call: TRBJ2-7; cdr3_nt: TGCGCCAGCAGCGGGGACGGGACCTACGAGCAGTACTTC; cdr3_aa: CASSGDGTYEQYF
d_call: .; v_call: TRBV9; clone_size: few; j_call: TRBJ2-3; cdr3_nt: TGTGCCAGCAGCGTGAGCGGGTCTAGCACAGATACGCAGTATTTT; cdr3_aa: CASSVSGSSTDTQYF
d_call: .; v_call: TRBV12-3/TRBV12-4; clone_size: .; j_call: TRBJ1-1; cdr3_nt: TGTGCCAGCAGTTTCCAGACGAACACTGAAGCTTTCTTT; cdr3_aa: CASSFQTNTEAFF
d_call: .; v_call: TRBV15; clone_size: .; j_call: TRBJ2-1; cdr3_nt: TGTGCCACCAGCAGAGTACTAACTCCTTCCTACAATGAGCAGTTCTTC; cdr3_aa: CATSRVLTPSYNEQFF
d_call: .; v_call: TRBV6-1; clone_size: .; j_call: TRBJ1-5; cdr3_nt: TGTGCCAGCAGGAAGGAAGTCAGAATCAATCAGCCCCAGCATTTT; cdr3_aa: CASRKEVRINQPQHF
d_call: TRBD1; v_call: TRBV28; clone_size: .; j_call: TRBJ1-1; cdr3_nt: TGTGCCAGCAATCAGGGGGGTGAAGCTTTCTTT; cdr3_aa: CASNQGGEAFF
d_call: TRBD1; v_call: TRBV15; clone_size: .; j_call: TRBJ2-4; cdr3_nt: TGTGCCACCAGCAGTACGACAGGGGGGAACATTCAGTACTTC; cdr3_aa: CATSSTTGGNIQYF
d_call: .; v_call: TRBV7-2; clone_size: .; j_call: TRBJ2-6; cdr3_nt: TGTGCCAGCAGCCCAGGACACCAGGAGACCAACGTCCTGACTTTC; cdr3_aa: CASSPGHQETNVLTF
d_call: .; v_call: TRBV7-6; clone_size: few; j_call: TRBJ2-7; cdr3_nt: TGTGCCAGCAGCTTACTTTATACGCGTGGGAGCCACGAGCAGTACTTC; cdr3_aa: CASSLLYTRGSHEQYF
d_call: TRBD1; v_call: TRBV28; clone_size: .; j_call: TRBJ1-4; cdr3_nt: TGTGCCAGCAGTGAGGGACAGAATGAAAAACTGTTTTTT; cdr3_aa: CASSEGQNEKLFF
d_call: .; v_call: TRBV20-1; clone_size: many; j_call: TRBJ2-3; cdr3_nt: TGCAGTGCACTGGGCGGGGCCACAGATACGCAGTATTTT; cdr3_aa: CSALGGATDTQYF
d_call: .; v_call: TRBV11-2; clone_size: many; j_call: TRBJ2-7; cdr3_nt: TGTGCCAGCAGCGATATTCCGGGACGGAAATACGAGCAGTACTTC; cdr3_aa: CASSDIPGRKYEQYF